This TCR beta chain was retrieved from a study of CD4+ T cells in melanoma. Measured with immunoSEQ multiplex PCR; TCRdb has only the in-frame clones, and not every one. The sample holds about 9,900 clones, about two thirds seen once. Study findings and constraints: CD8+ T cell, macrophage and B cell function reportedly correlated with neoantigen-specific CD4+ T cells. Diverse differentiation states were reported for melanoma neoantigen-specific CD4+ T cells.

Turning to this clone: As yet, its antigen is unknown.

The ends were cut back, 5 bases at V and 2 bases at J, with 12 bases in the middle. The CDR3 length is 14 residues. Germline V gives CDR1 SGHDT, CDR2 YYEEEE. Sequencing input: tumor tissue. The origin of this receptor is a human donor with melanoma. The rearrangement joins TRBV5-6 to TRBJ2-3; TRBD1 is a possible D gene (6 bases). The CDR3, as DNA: TGTGCCAGCAGTTTAGGGGGAGTCACAGATACGCAGTATTTT. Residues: CASSLGGVTDTQYF. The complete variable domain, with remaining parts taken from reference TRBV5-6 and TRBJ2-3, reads DAGVTQSPTHLIKTRGQQVTLRCSPKSGHDTVSWYQQALGQGPQFIFQYYEEEERQRGNFPDRFSGHQFPNYSSELNVNALLLGDSALYLCASSLGGVTDTQYFGPGTRLTVL.